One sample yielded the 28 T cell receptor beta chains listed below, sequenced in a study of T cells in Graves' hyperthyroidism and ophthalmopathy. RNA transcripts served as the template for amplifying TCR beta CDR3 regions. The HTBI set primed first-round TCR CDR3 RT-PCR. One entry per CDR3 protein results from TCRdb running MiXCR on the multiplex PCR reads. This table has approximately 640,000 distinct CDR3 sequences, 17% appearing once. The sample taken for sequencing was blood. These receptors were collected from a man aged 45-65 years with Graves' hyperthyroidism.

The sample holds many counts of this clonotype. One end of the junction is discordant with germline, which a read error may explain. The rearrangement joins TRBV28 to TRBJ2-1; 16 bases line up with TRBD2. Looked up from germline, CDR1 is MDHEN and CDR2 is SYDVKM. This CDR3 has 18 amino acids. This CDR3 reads CAGSYETGTSGRGLEQFF. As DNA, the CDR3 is TGTGCCGGCAGTTACGAAACCGGGACTAGCGGGAGGGGTTTAGAGCAGTTCTTC.

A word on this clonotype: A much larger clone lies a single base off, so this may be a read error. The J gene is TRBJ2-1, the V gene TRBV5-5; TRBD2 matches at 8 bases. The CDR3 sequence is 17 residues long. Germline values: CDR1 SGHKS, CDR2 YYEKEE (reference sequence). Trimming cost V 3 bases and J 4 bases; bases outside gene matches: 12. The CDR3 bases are TGTGCCAGCAGCTCCCGACGGGCAGCGGGAGAATACAATGAGCAGTTCTTC. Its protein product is CASSSRRAAGEYNEQFF.

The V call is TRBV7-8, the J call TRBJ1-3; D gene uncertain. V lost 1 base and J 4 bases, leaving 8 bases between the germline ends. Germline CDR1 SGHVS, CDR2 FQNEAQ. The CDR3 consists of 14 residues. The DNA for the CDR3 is TGTGCCAGCAGCTTAGGGTGGACGGGAAACACCATATATTTT. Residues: CASSLGWTGNTIYF.

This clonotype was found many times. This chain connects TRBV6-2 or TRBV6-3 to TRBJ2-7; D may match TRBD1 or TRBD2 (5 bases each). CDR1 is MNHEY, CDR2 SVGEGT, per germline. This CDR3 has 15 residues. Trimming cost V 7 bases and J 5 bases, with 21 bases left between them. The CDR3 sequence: CASNKPGQGVDEQYF. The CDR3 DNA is TGTGCCAGCAATAAACCCGGGCAGGGAGTCGACGAGCAGTACTTC.

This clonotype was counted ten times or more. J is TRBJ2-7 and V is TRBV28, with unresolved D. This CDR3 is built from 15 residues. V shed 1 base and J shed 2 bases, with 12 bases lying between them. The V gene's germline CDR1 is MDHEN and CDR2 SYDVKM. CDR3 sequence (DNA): TGTGCCAGCAGTTTATCTCAGTCAGGCCCCTACGAGCAGTACTTC. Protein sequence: CASSLSQSGPYEQYF.

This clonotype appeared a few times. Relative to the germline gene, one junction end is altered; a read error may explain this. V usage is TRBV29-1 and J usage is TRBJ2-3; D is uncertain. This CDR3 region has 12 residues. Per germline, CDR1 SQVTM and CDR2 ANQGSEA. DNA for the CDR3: TGCAGCGTTAAAGAAGGAATGGGTACGCAGTATTTT. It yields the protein CSVKEGMGTQYF.

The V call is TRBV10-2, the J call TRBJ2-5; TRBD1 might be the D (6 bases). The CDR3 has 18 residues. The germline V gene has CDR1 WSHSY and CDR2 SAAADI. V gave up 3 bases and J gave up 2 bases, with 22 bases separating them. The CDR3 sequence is CASSDSQRGSPVQETQYF. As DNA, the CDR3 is TGCGCCAGCAGTGATTCTCAAAGGGGGAGTCCAGTTCAAGAGACCCAGTACTTC.

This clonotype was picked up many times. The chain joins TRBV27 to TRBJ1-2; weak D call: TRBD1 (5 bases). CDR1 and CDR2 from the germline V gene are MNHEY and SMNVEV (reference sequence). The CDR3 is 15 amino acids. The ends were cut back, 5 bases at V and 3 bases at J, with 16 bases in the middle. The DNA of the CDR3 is TGTGCCAGCAGTCACGGGGCGATAAGGGACTATGGCTACACCTTC. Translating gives CASSHGAIRDYGYTF.

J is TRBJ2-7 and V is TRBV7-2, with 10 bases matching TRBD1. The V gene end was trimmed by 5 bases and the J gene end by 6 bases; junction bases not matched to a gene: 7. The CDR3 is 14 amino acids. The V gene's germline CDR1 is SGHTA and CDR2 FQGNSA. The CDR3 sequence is CASSRDRGGSEQYF. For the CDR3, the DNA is TGTGCCAGCAGCCGGGACAGGGGCGGTAGCGAGCAGTACTTC.

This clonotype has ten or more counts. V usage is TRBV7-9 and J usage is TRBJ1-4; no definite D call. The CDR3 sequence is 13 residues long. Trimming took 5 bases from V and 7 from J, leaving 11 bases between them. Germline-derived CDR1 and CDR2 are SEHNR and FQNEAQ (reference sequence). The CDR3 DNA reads TGTGCCAGCAGCACTAGCCCCCCTGAAAAACTGTTTTTT. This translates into CASSTSPPEKLFF.

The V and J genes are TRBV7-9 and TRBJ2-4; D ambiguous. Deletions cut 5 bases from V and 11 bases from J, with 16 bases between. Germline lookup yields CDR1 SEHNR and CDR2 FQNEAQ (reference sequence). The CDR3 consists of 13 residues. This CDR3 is CASSGPPLLVQYF. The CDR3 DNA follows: TGTGCCAGCAGCGGGCCGCCGCTATTAGTTCAGTACTTC. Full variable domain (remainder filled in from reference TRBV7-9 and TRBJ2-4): DTGVSQNPRHKITKRGQNVTFRCDPISEHNRLYWYRQTLGQGPEFLTYFQNEAQLEKSRLLSDRFSAERPKGSFSTLEIQRTEQGDSAMYLCASSGPPLLVQYFGAGTRLSVL.

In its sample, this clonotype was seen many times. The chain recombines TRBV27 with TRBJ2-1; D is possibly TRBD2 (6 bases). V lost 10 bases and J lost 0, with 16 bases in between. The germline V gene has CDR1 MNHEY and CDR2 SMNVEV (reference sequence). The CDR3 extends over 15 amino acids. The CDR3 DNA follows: TGTGCCACCCCCTTGGAGGGATACTCCTACAATGAGCAGTTCTTC. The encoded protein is CATPLEGYSYNEQFF.

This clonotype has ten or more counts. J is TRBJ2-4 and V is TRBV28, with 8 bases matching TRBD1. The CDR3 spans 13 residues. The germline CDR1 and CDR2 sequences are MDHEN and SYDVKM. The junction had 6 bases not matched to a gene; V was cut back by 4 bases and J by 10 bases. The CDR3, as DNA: TGTGCCAGCAGTTATGCGACAGGGGCGATTCAGTACTTC. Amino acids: CASSYATGAIQYF. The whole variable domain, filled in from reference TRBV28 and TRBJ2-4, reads DVKVTQSSRYLVKRTGEKVFLECVQDMDHENMFWYRQDPGLGLRLIYFSYDVKMKEKGDIPEGYSVSREKKERFSLILESASTNQTSMYLCASSYATGAIQYFGAGTRLSVL.

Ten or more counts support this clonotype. CDR3 in amino acids: CASNPEVVLYQETQYF. CDR3 nucleotide sequence: TGTGCCAGCAACCCGGAGGTGGTCCTGTACCAAGAGACCCAGTACTTC. This chain links TRBV7-8 with TRBJ2-5, with a weak D call TRBD2 (5 bases). There are 16 residues in the CDR3. Germline CDR1 is SGHVS and CDR2 is FQNEAQ. The V end lost 7 bases, the J end lost 0 bases, and 18 bases lay between the germline ends.

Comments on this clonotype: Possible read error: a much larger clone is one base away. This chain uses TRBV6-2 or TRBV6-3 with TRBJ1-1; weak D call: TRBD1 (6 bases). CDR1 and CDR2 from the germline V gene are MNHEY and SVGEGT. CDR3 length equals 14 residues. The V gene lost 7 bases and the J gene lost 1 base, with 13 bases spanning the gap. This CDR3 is CASTTWGANTEAFF. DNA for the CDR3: TGTGCCAGCACAACCTGGGGGGCGAACACTGAAGCTTTCTTT.

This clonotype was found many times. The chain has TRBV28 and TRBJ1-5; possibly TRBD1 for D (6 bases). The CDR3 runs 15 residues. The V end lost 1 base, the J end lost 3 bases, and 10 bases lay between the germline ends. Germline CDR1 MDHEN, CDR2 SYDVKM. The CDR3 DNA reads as TGTGCCAGCAGTTTATCCCGGACAGACAATCAGCCCCAGCATTTT. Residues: CASSLSRTDNQPQHF.

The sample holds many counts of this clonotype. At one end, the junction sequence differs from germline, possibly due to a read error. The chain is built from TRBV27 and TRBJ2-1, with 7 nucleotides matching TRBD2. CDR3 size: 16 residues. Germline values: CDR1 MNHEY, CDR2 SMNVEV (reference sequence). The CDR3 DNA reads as TGTGCCAGCAGTTTCAACGGGAGGTGGTCCTACAATGGGCAGTTCTTC. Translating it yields CASSFNGRWSYNGQFF.

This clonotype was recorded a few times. The DNA for the CDR3 is TGTGCCAGTAGTATTCTAGGACAGGGGTCAGAGACCCAGTACTTC. This gives the protein CASSILGQGSETQYF. V usage is TRBV19 and J usage is TRBJ2-5, with TRBD1 matching over 9 bases. Germline CDR1 is LNHDA and CDR2 is SQIVND (reference sequence). V gave up 3 bases and J gave up 4 bases; unmatched junction bases: 6. The CDR3 extends over 15 amino acids.

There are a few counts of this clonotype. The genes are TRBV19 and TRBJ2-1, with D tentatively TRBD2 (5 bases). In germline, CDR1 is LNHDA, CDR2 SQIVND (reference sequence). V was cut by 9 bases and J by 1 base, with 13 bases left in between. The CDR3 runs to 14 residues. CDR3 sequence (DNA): TGTGCCAGCACCGCCGGGGATTCCTACAATGAGCAGTTCTTC. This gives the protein CASTAGDSYNEQFF.

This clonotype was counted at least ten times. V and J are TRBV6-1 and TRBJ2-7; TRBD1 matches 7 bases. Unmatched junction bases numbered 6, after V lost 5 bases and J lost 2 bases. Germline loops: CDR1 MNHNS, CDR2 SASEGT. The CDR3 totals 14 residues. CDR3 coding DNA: TGTGCCAGCAGTCCGATGACAGGGACCTACGAGCAGTACTTC. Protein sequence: CASSPMTGTYEQYF.

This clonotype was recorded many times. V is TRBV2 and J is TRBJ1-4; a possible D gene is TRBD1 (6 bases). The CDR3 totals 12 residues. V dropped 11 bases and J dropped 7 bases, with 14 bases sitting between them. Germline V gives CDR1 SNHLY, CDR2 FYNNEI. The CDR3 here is CAVRQEAEKLFF. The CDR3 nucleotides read TGTGCCGTGAGACAGGAGGCTGAAAAACTGTTTTTT.

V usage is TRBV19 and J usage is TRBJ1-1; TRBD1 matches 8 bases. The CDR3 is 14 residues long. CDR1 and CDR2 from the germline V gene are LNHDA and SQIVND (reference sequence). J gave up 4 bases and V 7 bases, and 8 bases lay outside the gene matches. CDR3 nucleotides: TGTGCCAGTACCCTCAGGGGGCCGGGCACTGAAGCTTTCTTT. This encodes CASTLRGPGTEAFF. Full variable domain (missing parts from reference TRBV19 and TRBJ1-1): DGGITQSPKYLFRKEGQNVTLSCEQNLNHDAMYWYRQDPGQGLRLIYYSQIVNDFQKGDIAEGYSVSREKKESFPLTVTSAQKNPTAFYLCASTLRGPGTEAFFGQGTRLTVV.

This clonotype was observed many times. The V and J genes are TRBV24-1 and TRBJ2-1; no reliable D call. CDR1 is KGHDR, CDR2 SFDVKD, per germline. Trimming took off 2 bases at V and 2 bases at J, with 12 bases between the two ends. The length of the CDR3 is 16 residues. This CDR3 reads CATSDSRTGPYNEQFF. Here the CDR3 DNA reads TGTGCCACCAGTGATTCTCGAACGGGCCCCTACAATGAGCAGTTCTTC.

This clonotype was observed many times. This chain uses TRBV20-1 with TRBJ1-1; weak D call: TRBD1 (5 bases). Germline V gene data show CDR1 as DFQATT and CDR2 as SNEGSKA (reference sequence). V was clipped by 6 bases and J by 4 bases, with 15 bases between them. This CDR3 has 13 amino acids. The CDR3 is CSAGAGPGTEAFF. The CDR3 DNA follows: TGCAGTGCCGGTGCGGGGCCGGGCACTGAAGCTTTCTTT.

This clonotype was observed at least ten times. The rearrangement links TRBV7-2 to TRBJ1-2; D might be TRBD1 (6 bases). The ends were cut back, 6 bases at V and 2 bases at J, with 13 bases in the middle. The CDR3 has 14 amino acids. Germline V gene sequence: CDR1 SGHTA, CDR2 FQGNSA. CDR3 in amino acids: CASRPGQRNYGYTF. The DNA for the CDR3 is TGTGCCAGCAGACCCGGACAGCGGAACTATGGCTACACCTTC.

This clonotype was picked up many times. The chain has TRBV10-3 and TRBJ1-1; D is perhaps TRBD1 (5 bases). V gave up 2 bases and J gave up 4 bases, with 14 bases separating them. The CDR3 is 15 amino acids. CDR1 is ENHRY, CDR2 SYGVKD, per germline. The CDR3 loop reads CAISEVQAWATEAFF. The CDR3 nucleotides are TGTGCCATCAGTGAGGTACAGGCCTGGGCCACTGAAGCTTTCTTT.

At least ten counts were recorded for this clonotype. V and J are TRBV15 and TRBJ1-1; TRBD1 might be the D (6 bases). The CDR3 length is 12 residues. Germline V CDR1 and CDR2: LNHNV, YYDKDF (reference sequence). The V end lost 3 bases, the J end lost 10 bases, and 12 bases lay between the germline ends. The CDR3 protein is CATSRDSWRAFF. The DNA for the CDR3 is TGTGCCACCAGCAGGGACAGCTGGAGAGCTTTCTTT.

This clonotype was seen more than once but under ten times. CDR3 coding DNA: TGTGCCAGCAGTTCCCCAGCAGGGGGCTGGTACACTGAAGCTTTCTTT. Translation: CASSSPAGGWYTEAFF. The chain recombines TRBV27 with TRBJ1-1; 8 bases line up with TRBD1. Germline loops: CDR1 MNHEY, CDR2 SMNVEV (reference sequence). This CDR3 has 16 amino acids. The ends lost 4 bases at V and 3 bases at J; junction bases unmatched: 10.